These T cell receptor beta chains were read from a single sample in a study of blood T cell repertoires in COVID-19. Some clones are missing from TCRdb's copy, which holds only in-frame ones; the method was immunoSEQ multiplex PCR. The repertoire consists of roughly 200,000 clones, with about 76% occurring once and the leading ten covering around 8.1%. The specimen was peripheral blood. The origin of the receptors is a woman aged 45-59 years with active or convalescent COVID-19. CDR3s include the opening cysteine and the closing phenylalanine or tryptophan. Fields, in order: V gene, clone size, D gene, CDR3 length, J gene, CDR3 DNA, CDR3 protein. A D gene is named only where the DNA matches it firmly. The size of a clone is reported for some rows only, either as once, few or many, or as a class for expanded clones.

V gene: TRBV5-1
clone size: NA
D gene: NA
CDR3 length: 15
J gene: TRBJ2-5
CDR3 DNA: TGCGCCAGCAGCTTGGCCCCTAGCGACCAAGAGACCCAGTACTTC
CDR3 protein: CASSLAPSDQETQYF

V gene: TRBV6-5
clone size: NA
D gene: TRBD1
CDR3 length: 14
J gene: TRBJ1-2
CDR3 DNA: TGTGCCAGCAGTCGCAGGGGGAATAGCTATGGCTACACCTTC
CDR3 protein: CASSRRGNSYGYTF

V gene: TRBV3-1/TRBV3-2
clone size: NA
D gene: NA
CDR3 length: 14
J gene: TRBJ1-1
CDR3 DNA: TGTGCCAGCAGCCAATCGGACAGGAACACTGAAGCTTTCTTT
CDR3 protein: CASSQSDRNTEAFF

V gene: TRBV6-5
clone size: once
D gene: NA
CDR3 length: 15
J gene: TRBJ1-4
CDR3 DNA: TGTGCCAGCAGTACCCCAGGGGCAACTAATGAAAAACTGTTTTTT
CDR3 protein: CASSTPGATNEKLFF

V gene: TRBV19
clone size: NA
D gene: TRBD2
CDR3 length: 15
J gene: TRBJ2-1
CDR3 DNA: TGTGCCAGTAATGATCGGGGACTAGCCGAGGGTGAGCAGTTCTTC
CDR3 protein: CASNDRGLAEGEQFF

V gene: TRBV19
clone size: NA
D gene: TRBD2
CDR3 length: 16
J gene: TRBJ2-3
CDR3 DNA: TGTGCCAGTAGTAACCAGCGGGGGGGCCATACAGATACGCAGTATTTT
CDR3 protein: CASSNQRGGHTDTQYF

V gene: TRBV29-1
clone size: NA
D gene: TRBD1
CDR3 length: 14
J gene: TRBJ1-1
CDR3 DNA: TGCAGCGTTTCACAGGGGATGGGGTGGACTGAAGCTTTCTTT
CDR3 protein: CSVSQGMGWTEAFF

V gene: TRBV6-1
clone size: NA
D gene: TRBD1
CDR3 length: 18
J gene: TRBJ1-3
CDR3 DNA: TGTGCCAGCAGTGAAGCTGTAGTGTCAGGGGGCTCTGGAAACACCATATATTTT
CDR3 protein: CASSEAVVSGGSGNTIYF

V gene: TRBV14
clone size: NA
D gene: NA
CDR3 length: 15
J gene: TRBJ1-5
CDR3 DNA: TGTGCCAGCAGCCCACCTGAGGATAACAATCAGCCCCAGCATTTT
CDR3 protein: CASSPPEDNNQPQHF

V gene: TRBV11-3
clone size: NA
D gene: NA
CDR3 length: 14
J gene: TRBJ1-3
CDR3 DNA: TGTGCCAGCAGCTTAGTCGGTGCTGGAAACACCATATATTTT
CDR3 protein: CASSLVGAGNTIYF

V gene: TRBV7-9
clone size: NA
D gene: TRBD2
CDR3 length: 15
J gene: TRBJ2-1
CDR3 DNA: TGTGCCAGCAGCTTAAGCGGGGCCACCTACAATGAGCAGTTCTTC
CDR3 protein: CASSLSGATYNEQFF

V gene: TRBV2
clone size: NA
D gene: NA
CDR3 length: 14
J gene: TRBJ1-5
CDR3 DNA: TGTGCCAGTAGCGTGGGCGGGCGCAATCAGCCCCAGCATTTT
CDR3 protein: CASSVGGRNQPQHF